The present TCR beta chain was sequenced within a study of blood T cell repertoires in COVID-19. Per the original data handling: Estimation of nucleated cell counts was performed using reference gene primer amplification. Clones were read by immunoSEQ multiplex PCR, and TCRdb kept only the in-frame ones, dropping some. The V and J calls and clone size come from that table; D and trimming were worked out from the DNA. Of some 330,000 clones listed, about 90% are singletons. V shed 3 bases and J 3 bases; nucleotides not matched to a gene: 5. Germline V gene sequence: CDR1 SEHNR, CDR2 FQNEAQ (reference sequence). The CDR3 consists of 15 residues.

Sequenced: PBMCs or T cells enriched from blood (not recorded which). V and J are TRBV7-9 and TRBJ2-1; TRBD2 aligns across 7 bases. The receptor comes from a young man who had recovered from COVID-19. CDR3 sequence reads: CASSLSSGFYNEQFF. DNA for the CDR3: TGTGCCAGCAGCTTGTCTAGCGGTTTCTACAATGAGCAGTTCTTC. Full variable domain (remainder filled in from reference TRBV7-9 and TRBJ2-1): DTGVSQNPRHKITKRGQNVTFRCDPISEHNRLYWYRQTLGQGPEFLTYFQNEAQLEKSRLLSDRFSAERPKGSFSTLEIQRTEQGDSAMYLCASSLSSGFYNEQFFGPGTRLTVL.